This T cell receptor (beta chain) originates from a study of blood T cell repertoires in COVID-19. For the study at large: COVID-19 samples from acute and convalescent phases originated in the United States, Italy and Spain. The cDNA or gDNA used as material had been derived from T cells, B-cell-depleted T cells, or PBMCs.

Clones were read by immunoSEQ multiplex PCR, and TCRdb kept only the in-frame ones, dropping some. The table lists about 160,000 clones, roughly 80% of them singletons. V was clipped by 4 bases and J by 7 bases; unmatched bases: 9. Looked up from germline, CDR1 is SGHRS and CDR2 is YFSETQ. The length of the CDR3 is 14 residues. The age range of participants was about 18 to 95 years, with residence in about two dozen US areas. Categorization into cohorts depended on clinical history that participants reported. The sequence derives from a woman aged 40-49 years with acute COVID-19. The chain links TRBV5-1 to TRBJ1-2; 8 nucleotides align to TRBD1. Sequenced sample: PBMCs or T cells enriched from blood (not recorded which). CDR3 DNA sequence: TGCGCCAGCAGCGAATTCGGACAGGGCGGTGGCTACACCTTC. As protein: CASSEFGQGGGYTF.